These 32 T cell receptor beta chains were all obtained from the same sample, sequenced in a study of blood T cell repertoires in COVID-19. The data were produced by immunoSEQ multiplex PCR, yet TCRdb's version contains in-frame clones alone and is incomplete. Of about 180,000 clones listed, approximately 80% were seen once; the top ten hold approximately 7%. The sequenced material came from peripheral blood. These TCRs come from a human donor in a cohort sampled during active COVID-19.

The chain uses TRBV19 and TRBJ1-1; 7 bases map to TRBD1. Losses at the gene ends were 10 bases for V and 0 bases for J; bases not matched to a gene: 5. CDR1 and CDR2 (germline): LNHDA, SQIVND (reference sequence). CDR3 length: 13 residues. The DNA for the CDR3 is TGTGCCACCCGACAGGGTTTGAACACTGAAGCTTTCTTT. This gives the protein CATRQGLNTEAFF.

V usage is TRBV18 and J usage is TRBJ1-4; no reliable D call. CDR3 length equals 15 residues. The germline CDR1 and CDR2 sequences are KGHSH and LQKENI. The V end lost 2 bases, the J end lost 3 bases, and 10 bases lay between the germline ends. CDR3 sequence reads: CASSPTGKANEKLFF. CDR3 nucleotides: TGTGCCAGCTCACCAACCGGGAAGGCTAATGAAAAACTGTTTTTT.

The chain employs TRBV28 and TRBJ1-1; no clear D. The length of the CDR3 is 12 residues. Trimming cost V 6 bases and J 4 bases, with 9 bases left between them. The germline gives CDR1 MDHEN, CDR2 SYDVKM. The CDR3 DNA reads TGTGCCAGCAGACTAGGGAGCACTGAAGCTTTCTTT. Amino acid sequence: CASRLGSTEAFF.

The V gene is TRBV7-2, the J gene TRBJ1-6; the match to TRBD1 covers 7 bases. This CDR3 is 15 amino acids long. Germline V lookup: CDR1 SGHTA, CDR2 FQGNSA. Germline trimming cut 5 bases from V and 7 bases from J; bases unmatched to any gene: 8. CDR3 DNA sequence: TGTGCCAGCAGCAATACCGGGACAGAAAATTCACCCCTCCACTTT. Translation gives CASSNTGTENSPLHF.

This clone was observed a handful of times. The chain has TRBV30 and TRBJ1-1, with 7 positions matching TRBD1. This CDR3 spans 13 amino acids. The V gene's germline CDR1 is GTSNPN and CDR2 SVGIG (reference sequence). V was pared by 4 bases and J by 6 bases, with 8 bases of the junction left unmatched. CDR3 protein: CAWKVNRGAEAFF. The DNA of the CDR3 is TGTGCCTGGAAGGTCAACAGGGGAGCTGAAGCTTTCTTT.

This sequence joins TRBV2 and TRBJ1-1; D is unclear. The germline V and J ends were trimmed by 7 bases and 6 bases, with 15 bases remaining between them. The germline V gene has CDR1 SNHLY and CDR2 FYNNEI. This CDR3 has 13 amino acids. The CDR3 reads CASKSQPNAEAFF. The CDR3 DNA is TGTGCCAGCAAGAGCCAACCCAACGCTGAAGCTTTCTTT.

The gene calls are TRBV19 and TRBJ1-6; no firm D call. Germline CDR1 is LNHDA and CDR2 is SQIVND (reference sequence). V lost 3 bases and J lost 1, with 4 bases in between. The length of the CDR3 is 14 residues. Here the CDR3 DNA reads TGTGCCAGTAGTATGCAGTCCTATAATTCACCCCTCCACTTT. Translating it yields CASSMQSYNSPLHF. Looking up the rest from reference TRBV19 and TRBJ1-6 gives the full variable domain: DGGITQSPKYLFRKEGQNVTLSCEQNLNHDAMYWYRQDPGQGLRLIYYSQIVNDFQKGDIAEGYSVSREKKESFPLTVTSAQKNPTAFYLCASSMQSYNSPLHFGNGTRLTVT.

V gene TRBV5-1 combines with J gene TRBJ1-2; 8 nucleotides agree with TRBD1. The CDR3 runs 12 residues. Germline lookup yields CDR1 SGHRS and CDR2 YFSETQ. The J segment lost 8 bases and the V segment lost 3 bases, leaving 3 bases of the junction unmatched. The CDR3 spells CASSSTGEGYTF. The DNA for the CDR3 is TGCGCCAGCAGCTCGACAGGGGAAGGCTACACCTTC.

The rearrangement uses TRBV7-3 and TRBJ2-3; 9 positions agree with TRBD2. The CDR3 length is 16 residues. CDR1 and CDR2 (germline): SGHTA, FQGTGA. Trimming at V came to 2 bases and at J to 5 bases, leaving 8 bases not matched to a gene. CDR3 region: CASSLEGQRGVDTQYF. The CDR3 DNA follows: TGTGCCAGCAGCTTAGAAGGCCAGCGGGGGGTAGATACGCAGTATTTT. Full variable domain (remainder filled in from reference TRBV7-3 and TRBJ2-3): GAGVSQTPSNKVTEKGKYVELRCDPISGHTALYWYRQSLGQGPEFLIYFQGTGAADDSGLPNDRFFAVRPEGSVSTLKIQRTERGDSAVYLCASSLEGQRGVDTQYFGPGTRLTVL.

This clone has only a few counts. V and J are TRBV5-6 and TRBJ2-2; no reliable D call. The CDR3 has 13 amino acids. Trimming cost V 1 base and J 5 bases, with 6 bases left between them. CDR1 is SGHDT and CDR2 is YYEEEE in the germline V gene. This CDR3 is CASSLLVTGELFF. In DNA, the CDR3 is TGTGCCAGCAGCTTGTTAGTGACCGGGGAGCTGTTTTTT.

The chain is built from TRBV2 and TRBJ1-6; 8 nucleotides agree with TRBD1. Losses at the gene ends were 6 bases for V and 4 bases for J; bases not matched to a gene: 20. Germline V CDR1 and CDR2: SNHLY, FYNNEI. This CDR3 contains 20 residues. The CDR3 nucleotides read TGTGCCAGCAGCGGACGGCGACAGGGGCCGCTACAGCTTTATAATTCACCCCTCCACTTT. Its translation: CASSGRRQGPLQLYNSPLHF.

The J gene is TRBJ1-4, the V gene TRBV18, with 8 positions matching TRBD1. CDR1 KGHSH and CDR2 LQKENI come from the germline V gene. The ends lost 4 bases at V and 6 bases at J; junction bases unmatched: 7. This CDR3 spans 15 amino acids. The chain's CDR3 is CASSLTTGADEKLFF. Here the CDR3 DNA reads TGTGCCAGCTCACTAACGACAGGGGCAGATGAAAAACTGTTTTTT.

V usage is TRBV11-2 and J usage is TRBJ2-7; no definite D call. The CDR3 totals 15 residues. V was clipped by 4 bases and J by 3 bases, with 16 bases between them. Germline CDR1 is SGHAT and CDR2 is FQNNGV. The CDR3 region is CASSSLGRQFYEQYF. The CDR3 nucleotides are TGTGCCAGCAGCTCTCTGGGCCGGCAGTTCTACGAGCAGTACTTC.

V usage is TRBV5-4 and J usage is TRBJ2-2; unclear D gene. Germline lookup yields CDR1 SGHNT and CDR2 YYREEE (reference sequence). The CDR3 sequence is 12 residues long. The V and J ends lost 2 bases and 7 bases respectively, with 6 bases between them. The CDR3 DNA reads as TGTGCCAGCAGCTTTGTCGGCGGGGAGCTGTTTTTT. It encodes CASSFVGGELFF.

The chain links TRBV7-4 to TRBJ1-5; D is possibly TRBD1 (5 bases). Germline CDR1 SGHVT, CDR2 SQSDAQ. V lost 0 bases and J lost 1, with 10 bases in between. CDR3 size: 16 residues. DNA of the CDR3: TGTGCCAGCAGCTTAGCTAAAGACAGAAGCAATCAGCCCCAGCATTTT. Amino acids: CASSLAKDRSNQPQHF. The variable domain in full, completed from reference TRBV7-4 and TRBJ1-5, reads GAGVSQSPRYKVAKRGRDVALRCDSISGHVTLYWYRQTLGQGSEVLTYSQSDAQRDKSGRPSGRFSAERPERSVSTLKIQRTEQGDSAVYLCASSLAKDRSNQPQHFGDGTRLSIL.

The chain links TRBV12-5 to TRBJ1-5; TRBD1 matches at 9 bases. This CDR3 has 15 residues. The J segment lost 6 bases and the V segment lost 6 bases, leaving 9 bases of the junction unmatched. The V gene's germline CDR1 is LGHNT and CDR2 FRNRAP. The DNA of the CDR3 is TGTGCTAGTGGCCTAACAGGGGGCAGGGTTCAGCCCCAGCATTTT. This sequence encodes CASGLTGGRVQPQHF.

This clone has only a few counts. This chain connects TRBV6-6 to TRBJ2-7, with TRBD1 matching 7 bases. With 0 bases clipped from V and 4 bases from J, the junction kept 0 bases outside the gene matches. Germline loops: CDR1 MNHNY, CDR2 SVGAGI (reference sequence). CDR3 length equals 13 residues. The CDR3 sequence: CASSYSDRYEQYF. CDR3 nucleotide sequence: TGTGCCAGCAGTTACTCGGACAGGTACGAGCAGTACTTC.

This chain connects TRBV5-1 to TRBJ2-7, with D tentatively TRBD1 (6 bases). V was cut by 0 bases and J by 2 bases, with 18 bases left in between. The CDR3 spans 17 residues. CDR1 SGHRS and CDR2 YFSETQ come from the germline V gene. As DNA, the CDR3 is TGCGCCAGCAGCTTGGAGTACAGGGACCATACCCCCTACGAGCAGTACTTC. This gives the protein CASSLEYRDHTPYEQYF. The full variable domain, with the rest looked up from reference TRBV5-1 and TRBJ2-7, is KAGVTQTPRYLIKTRGQQVTLSCSPISGHRSVSWYQQTPGQGLQFLFEYFSETQRNKGNFPGRFSGRQFSNSRSEMNVSTLELGDSALYLCASSLEYRDHTPYEQYFGPGTRLTVT.

CDR3 DNA sequence: TGTGCCAGCAGTTCGACTCACTATGGCTACACCTTC. This encodes CASSSTHYGYTF. V usage is TRBV2 and J usage is TRBJ1-2; no clear D. This CDR3 region has 12 residues. V lost 5 bases to trimming and J lost 3 bases, with 7 bases between them. The germline V gene encodes CDR1 SNHLY and CDR2 FYNNEI.

This clone was recorded a few times. This chain joins TRBV4-1 and TRBJ1-1; tentative D call: TRBD1 (6 bases). The V and J ends lost 8 bases and 1 base respectively, with 14 bases between them. The CDR3 is made up of 14 amino acids. Germline CDR1 is MGHRA and CDR2 is YSYEKL. The CDR3 sequence is CASRGGAENTEAFF. The CDR3 DNA is TGCGCCAGCCGAGGGGGGGCAGAGAACACTGAAGCTTTCTTT.

This chain connects TRBV5-4 to TRBJ1-2; possible D gene TRBD1, 5 bases. Trimming took off 4 bases at V and 9 bases at J, with 13 bases between the two ends. The germline gives CDR1 SGHNT, CDR2 YYREEE (reference sequence). CDR3 size: 12 residues. DNA for the CDR3: TGTGCCAGCAGCGGCGGGGGGGGAAGCTACACCTTC. Protein product: CASSGGGGSYTF. Together with reference TRBV5-4 and TRBJ1-2, the CDR3 gives the full variable domain: ETGVTQSPTHLIKTRGQQVTLRCSSQSGHNTVSWYQQALGQGPQFIFQYYREEENGRGNFPPRFSGLQFPNYSSELNVNALELDDSALYLCASSGGGGSYTFGSGTRLTVV.

This rearrangement joins TRBV7-9 to TRBJ2-3; TRBD1 is a possible D gene (5 bases). V gave up 7 bases and J gave up 2 bases, with 19 bases separating them. Germline V gives CDR1 SEHNR, CDR2 FQNEAQ (reference sequence). There are 16 residues in the CDR3. For the CDR3, the DNA is TGTGCCAGCACCTCCCCCGGAAGGGGCAACACAGATACGCAGTATTTT. As protein: CASTSPGRGNTDTQYF.

The chain employs TRBV13 and TRBJ1-2, with D possibly being TRBD1 (6 bases). The V gene's germline CDR1 is PRHDT and CDR2 FYEKMQ (reference sequence). Trimming cost V 0 bases and J 4 bases, with 18 bases left between them. The CDR3 has 17 amino acids. The CDR3 sequence: CASSLGLAGEGGYGYTF. The CDR3 coding sequence is TGTGCCAGCAGCTTAGGCTTGGCAGGGGAGGGTGGCTATGGCTACACCTTC.

The genes are TRBV4-1 and TRBJ2-4, with D possibly being TRBD2 (5 bases). V lost 4 bases and J lost 6, with 19 bases in between. Germline lookup yields CDR1 MGHRA and CDR2 YSYEKL. The CDR3 is 16 amino acids. CDR3 coding DNA: TGCGCCAGCAGCCGCTATCAACGGGATGTGGGAAACATTCAGTACTTC. It translates to CASSRYQRDVGNIQYF.

V usage is TRBV4-1 and J usage is TRBJ2-7; D unresolved. The CDR3 length is 13 residues. Germline CDR1 and CDR2: MGHRA and YSYEKL. V gave up 1 base and J gave up 6 bases, with 10 bases separating them. CDR3 amino acids: CASSQGPYGEQYF. Written as DNA, the CDR3 is TGCGCCAGCAGCCAAGGTCCCTACGGCGAGCAGTACTTC.

This clone has a handful of counts. This sequence joins TRBV6-5 and TRBJ1-1; 12 nucleotides agree with TRBD1. Losses at the gene ends were 5 bases for V and 11 bases for J; bases not matched to a gene: 9. The V gene's germline CDR1 is MNHEY and CDR2 SVGAGI. The CDR3 extends over 14 amino acids. The CDR3 here is CASSPGTGGVLAFF. Written as DNA, the CDR3 is TGTGCCAGCAGTCCCGGGACAGGGGGCGTCTTGGCTTTCTTT.

The chain employs TRBV13 and TRBJ1-1, with TRBD1 matching over 7 bases. Trimming cost V 8 bases and J 7 bases; bases outside gene matches: 13. Germline CDR1 reads PRHDT; CDR2 reads FYEKMQ (reference sequence). The CDR3 covers 14 residues. CDR3 DNA: TGTGCCAGCCACAGGGGAATCGTTGAGGTTGAAGCTTTCTTT. Its protein product is CASHRGIVEVEAFF.

V gene TRBV10-2 combines with J gene TRBJ2-7, with TRBD2 matching 9 bases. In germline, CDR1 is WSHSY, CDR2 SAAADI. CDR3 length equals 15 residues. The trim removed 3 bases at V and 1 base at J, leaving 4 bases unmatched. CDR3 in DNA: TGCGCCAGCAGTGAAAGCGGGGGGCCATCCTACGAGCAGTACTTC. Translating it yields CASSESGGPSYEQYF.

This rearrangement joins TRBV5-1 to TRBJ2-7, with 14 bases identical to TRBD2. The V segment lost 4 bases and the J segment 3 bases; nucleotides outside the gene matches: 15. CDR1 and CDR2 (germline): SGHRS, YFSETQ. The CDR3 runs 19 residues. CDR3 sequence reads: CASSAGLAGGLTDIYEQYF. DNA of the CDR3: TGCGCCAGCAGCGCCGGACTAGCGGGGGGTCTGACTGATATCTACGAGCAGTACTTC.

The chain uses TRBV6-2 or TRBV6-3 and TRBJ2-1; TRBD2 agrees at 10 bases. V trimming: 6 bases; J trimming: 8 bases; junction bases outside the gene matches: 7. The CDR3 runs 14 residues. Germline lookup yields CDR1 MNHEY and CDR2 SVGEGT. This CDR3 is CASSIAGGVDEQFF. The CDR3 coding sequence is TGTGCCAGCAGCATAGCGGGGGGCGTTGATGAGCAGTTCTTC.

The chain carries TRBV10-2 and TRBJ2-1, with D perhaps matching TRBD2 (5 bases). The CDR3 is 15 residues long. Deletions cut 7 bases from V and 1 base from J, with 14 bases between. Germline loops: CDR1 WSHSY, CDR2 SAAADI. The CDR3 is CASIYGGGSYNEQFF. The DNA for the CDR3 is TGCGCCAGCATCTATGGCGGCGGGTCCTACAATGAGCAGTTCTTC.

The chain joins TRBV24-1 to TRBJ2-7; TRBD1 aligns across 11 bases. The J segment lost 6 bases and the V segment lost 2 bases, leaving 5 bases of the junction unmatched. This CDR3 has 15 amino acids. Per the germline V gene, CDR1 is KGHDR and CDR2 is SFDVKD. CDR3 bases: TGTGCCACCAGTGATTCCCGGACAGGGGGCAGCGAGCAGTACTTC. Protein: CATSDSRTGGSEQYF.